Below, one T cell receptor beta chain is given with its context. CDR1 and CDR2 from the germline V gene are LGHDT and YNNKEL (reference sequence). Trimming pared 0 bases from V and 3 bases from J, leaving 14 bases between. The CDR3 sequence is 16 residues long. Sequenced by immunoSEQ multiplex PCR; TCRdb stores in-frame clones only, minus some. This sample has about 110,000 clones; 80% to 90% occur once, and the top ten carry around 32%. The source of the sample is a study of blood T cell repertoires in COVID-19. The overall study: Samples representing acute and convalescent COVID-19 were sourced from the United States, Italy and Spain.

The specimen was peripheral blood. This chain links TRBV3-1 (or the pseudogene TRBV3-2) with TRBJ1-1; D perhaps matches TRBD1 (6 bases). This receptor was taken from an elderly woman with acute or convalescent COVID-19. In nucleotides, the CDR3 is TGTGCCAGCAGCCAAGAGCTGGCAGGGGTCTACACTGAAGCTTTCTTT. Translation: CASSQELAGVYTEAFF.